Following are 31 T cell receptor beta chains from one sample sequenced in a study of blood T cell repertoires in COVID-19. Sequencing used immunoSEQ multiplex PCR; TCRdb keeps in-frame clones, though not all of them. The sample includes a few hundred thousand clones, around four fifths of them seen just once. The source material was PBMCs or T cells enriched from blood (not recorded which). Receptors were obtained from a man aged 25 to 40 with acute COVID-19.

The V and J genes are TRBV6-5 and TRBJ2-2, with 8 bases matching TRBD1. V trimming: 10 bases; J trimming: 1 base; junction bases outside the gene matches: 5. CDR1 and CDR2 from the germline V gene are MNHEY and SVGAGI. The CDR3 contains 14 residues. The CDR3 loop reads CATYGQGNTGELFF. The CDR3 DNA reads as TGTGCCACCTATGGACAGGGGAACACCGGGGAGCTGTTTTTT.

The V gene is TRBV9, the J gene TRBJ2-5, with 8 nucleotides matching TRBD2. Trimming cost V 0 bases and J 2 bases; bases outside gene matches: 3. Germline-derived CDR1 and CDR2 are SGDLS and YYNGEE. The CDR3 runs 15 residues. The CDR3 region is CASSVVSSGQETQYF. CDR3 bases: TGTGCCAGCAGCGTAGTATCTAGCGGGCAAGAGACCCAGTACTTC.

This CDR3 is CASSLVAATEAFF. DNA for the CDR3: TGTGCCAGCAGCTTAGTCGCGGCCACTGAAGCTTTCTTT. This rearrangement joins TRBV7-9 to TRBJ1-1; D unresolved. CDR3 length: 13 amino acids. Germline assignment: CDR1 SEHNR and CDR2 FQNEAQ (reference sequence). V was cut by 1 base and J by 4 bases, with 7 bases left in between.

The rearrangement uses TRBV25-1 and TRBJ1-1, with D possibly TRBD1 on 5 matching bases. The CDR3 sequence is 13 residues long. In germline, CDR1 is MGHDK, CDR2 SYGVNS. Trimming left V 6 bases short and J 5 bases short, with 13 bases between. CDR3 sequence reads: CASRGGVSTEAFF. The CDR3 region has the DNA TGTGCCAGCAGGGGGGGTGTGTCGACTGAAGCTTTCTTT.

This chain links TRBV3-1 (or the pseudogene TRBV3-2) with TRBJ2-7; unclear D gene. Trimming removed 4 bases at V and 2 bases at J, with 15 bases between. In germline, CDR1 is LGHDT, CDR2 YNNKEL (reference sequence). The CDR3 is made up of 15 amino acids. Here the CDR3 reads CASSPPSASTYEQYV. The CDR3 DNA sequence: TGTGCCAGCAGCCCTCCAAGCGCCTCCACCTACGAGCAGTACGTC.

The chain has TRBV7-2 and TRBJ2-5; 7 bases map to TRBD2. CDR3 length: 17 residues. Trimming took 4 bases from V and 6 from J; bases not matched to a gene: 17. CDR1 is SGHTA, CDR2 FQGNSA, per germline. The chain's CDR3 is CASSSPEGGSGVKTQYF. As DNA, the CDR3 is TGTGCCAGCAGCTCCCCGGAGGGCGGGAGTGGGGTGAAGACCCAGTACTTC.

By share of the sample, this clone is medium-sized. The chain combines TRBV6-2 or TRBV6-3 with TRBJ1-5; TRBD1 aligns across 7 bases. CDR3 length: 15 residues. The germline CDR1 and CDR2 sequences are MNHEY and SVGEGT. Unmatched junction bases numbered 5, after V lost 2 bases and J lost 4 bases. The CDR3 loop is CASSYPPGGNQPQHF. CDR3 nucleotide sequence: TGTGCCAGCAGTTACCCGCCAGGGGGAAATCAGCCCCAGCATTTT.

The V call is TRBV19, the J call TRBJ1-2, with 11 bases that match TRBD1. Trimming at V came to 1 base and at J to 8 bases, leaving 12 bases not matched to a gene. The CDR3 covers 17 residues. The germline V gene has CDR1 LNHDA and CDR2 SQIVND (reference sequence). CDR3 bases: TGTGCCAGTAGTATAGCCAGCCCGGGACAGGGGGATTTGGGCTACACCTTC. Amino acid sequence: CASSIASPGQGDLGYTF.

This clone was counted between two and nine times. The rearrangement uses TRBV11-3 and TRBJ2-1, with TRBD2 identical over 11 bases. The CDR3 is 16 residues long. The germline gives CDR1 SGHNT, CDR2 YENEEA. The ends lost 2 bases at V and 8 bases at J; junction bases unmatched: 8. The CDR3 spells CASSLRSGRAEDEQFF. Here the CDR3 DNA reads TGTGCCAGCAGCTTACGTAGCGGGAGGGCCGAAGATGAGCAGTTCTTC. Complete variable domain (other parts from reference TRBV11-3 and TRBJ2-1): EAGVVQSPRYKIIEKKQPVAFWCNPISGHNTLYWYLQNLGQGPELLIRYENEEAVDDSQLPKDRFSAERLKGVDSTLKIQPAELGDSAVYLCASSLRSGRAEDEQFFGPGTRLTVL.

The chain carries TRBV2 and TRBJ2-3, with 12 bases aligning to TRBD2. The CDR3 length is 12 residues. Germline CDR1 reads SNHLY; CDR2 reads FYNNEI. V shed 8 bases and J 11 bases; nucleotides not matched to a gene: 5. The CDR3 DNA reads as TGTGCCAGCGCGCTAGCGGGGGGGAGGCAGTATTTT. It translates to CASALAGGRQYF. The whole variable domain, remainder taken from reference TRBV2 and TRBJ2-3, is EPEVTQTPSHQVTQMGQEVILRCVPISNHLYFYWYRQILGQKVEFLVSFYNNEISEKSEIFDDQFSVERPDGSNFTLKIRSTKLEDSAMYFCASALAGGRQYFGPGTRLTVL.

The chain links TRBV11-2 to TRBJ2-6; D might be TRBD1 (5 bases). The V gene's germline CDR1 is SGHAT and CDR2 FQNNGV. With 1 base removed from V and 0 bases from J, the gap between germline ends came to 16 bases. This CDR3 is built from 19 residues. CDR3 protein: CASSLAIPGSSSGANVLTF. The CDR3 DNA is TGTGCCAGCAGCTTAGCGATCCCAGGGTCCAGCTCTGGGGCCAACGTCCTGACTTTC.

The rearrangement links TRBV4-1 to TRBJ2-1, with 7 bases aligning to TRBD2. Trimming took 1 base from V and 3 from J; bases not matched to a gene: 6. Germline V gene sequence: CDR1 MGHRA, CDR2 YSYEKL. The CDR3 loop spans 16 amino acids. The CDR3 bases are TGCGCCAGCAGCCAAGCGGCTAGCGGAAGCTACAATGAGCAGTTCTTC. Residues: CASSQAASGSYNEQFF.

This clone was detected only once. The genes are TRBV6-1 and TRBJ2-4; D might be TRBD1 (5 bases). Germline assignment: CDR1 MNHNS and CDR2 SASEGT. The length of the CDR3 is 15 residues. The V gene lost 3 bases and the J gene lost 1 base, with 10 bases spanning the gap. CDR3 residues: CASSDIRVAKNIQYF. The CDR3 DNA reads TGTGCCAGCAGTGATATCAGGGTTGCCAAAAACATTCAGTACTTC.

This chain joins TRBV27 and TRBJ1-1; D unresolved. Between the trimmed V and J ends, which lost 3 bases and 1 base, there was a span of 6 bases. Germline V gives CDR1 MNHEY, CDR2 SMNVEV (reference sequence). CDR3 size: 13 residues. The CDR3, as DNA: TGTGCCAGCAGTTTCCGAGGGAACACTGAAGCTTTCTTT. Translation: CASSFRGNTEAFF.

This chain joins TRBV11-2 and TRBJ2-4; 8 nucleotides match TRBD2. The length of the CDR3 is 16 residues. V gave up 6 bases and J gave up 1 base; unmatched junction bases: 8. From germline, CDR1 is SGHAT and CDR2 FQNNGV. DNA for the CDR3: TGTGCCAGCAGAGATAGGGCGGGGGGCGCCAAAAACATTCAGTACTTC. This gives the protein CASRDRAGGAKNIQYF.

The chain carries TRBV28 and TRBJ1-2; D remains ambiguous. V was trimmed by 8 bases and J by 7 bases, leaving 20 bases between them. CDR3 length: 14 residues. The V gene's germline CDR1 is MDHEN and CDR2 SYDVKM. The DNA for the CDR3 is TGTGCCAGCCGCGACTTCCCGGCGGCGGGTGGCTACACCTTC. Amino acids: CASRDFPAAGGYTF.

The CDR3 here is CASSLSSGSSNEQFF. The CDR3 region has the DNA TGTGCCAGCAGCTTATCTAGCGGGAGTAGCAATGAGCAGTTCTTC. V is TRBV7-3 and J is TRBJ2-1; 10 bases align to TRBD2. Losses at the gene ends were 2 bases for V and 6 bases for J; bases not matched to a gene: 4. The CDR3 consists of 15 residues. Germline V CDR1 and CDR2: SGHTA, FQGTGA.

This chain joins TRBV2 and TRBJ1-1; D gene uncertain. With 6 bases removed from V and 3 bases from J, the gap between germline ends came to 11 bases. Germline-derived CDR1 and CDR2 are SNHLY and FYNNEI. This CDR3 has 13 residues. CDR3 nucleotide sequence: TGTGCCAGCAGGATTGTACGGGACACTGAAGCTTTCTTT. It translates to CASRIVRDTEAFF.

As DNA, the CDR3 is TGTGCCAGTAGGCCCGGACTAGAAATGAACGGGGAGCTGTTTTTT. Protein sequence: CASRPGLEMNGELFF. This chain joins TRBV19 and TRBJ2-2; 7 bases agree with TRBD2. J lost 7 bases, V lost 6 bases, and 11 bases had no gene match. Germline loops: CDR1 LNHDA, CDR2 SQIVND (reference sequence). CDR3 length: 15 residues.

This clone showed up just once. Here the CDR3 reads CASSPSEITDTQYF. CDR3 nucleotides: TGCGCCAGCAGCCCAAGTGAGATCACAGATACGCAGTATTTT. The chain links TRBV4-1 to TRBJ2-3, with D uncertain. CDR1 MGHRA and CDR2 YSYEKL come from the germline V gene. V shed 4 bases and J shed 2 bases, with 10 bases lying between them. CDR3 length equals 14 residues.

CDR3: CASSGGQPGNTIYF. For the CDR3, the DNA is TGTGCCAGCAGCGGCGGACAGCCCGGAAACACCATATATTTT. The V gene is TRBV5-4, the J gene TRBJ1-3, with D possibly matching TRBD1 (6 bases). The V gene's germline CDR1 is SGHNT and CDR2 YYREEE (reference sequence). The CDR3 length is 14 residues. V lost 4 bases, J lost 4 bases, and 12 bases lay in between.

The chain has TRBV19 and TRBJ2-3; 9 bases match TRBD2. In germline, CDR1 is LNHDA, CDR2 SQIVND (reference sequence). There are 14 residues in the CDR3. The junction had 3 bases not matched to a gene; V was cut back by 5 bases and J by 3 bases. The CDR3 region is CASSLGLATDTQYF. CDR3 nucleotide sequence: TGTGCCAGTAGTTTGGGACTAGCTACAGATACGCAGTATTTT.

This clone was seen only once. The gene calls are TRBV15 and TRBJ2-1; D ambiguous. Trimming left V 0 bases short and J 7 bases short, with 10 bases between. The CDR3 runs 14 residues. Per germline, CDR1 LNHNV and CDR2 YYDKDF (reference sequence). The CDR3 sequence: CATSRDAEMNEQFF. The CDR3 coding sequence is TGTGCCACCAGCAGAGATGCAGAAATGAATGAGCAGTTCTTC.

The chain is built from TRBV6-2 or TRBV6-3 and TRBJ1-4; possible D gene TRBD1, 5 bases. There are 14 residues in the CDR3. Trimming pared 4 bases from V and 4 bases from J, leaving 10 bases between. Per germline, CDR1 MNHEY and CDR2 SVGEGT. This CDR3 reads CASSSDSYNEKLFF. Written as DNA, the CDR3 is TGTGCCAGCAGTTCTGACAGCTATAATGAAAAACTGTTTTTT.

This clone was seen just once. The CDR3 is CASSPPGTSGRGGQYV. DNA of the CDR3: TGTGCCAGCAGCCCACCGGGTACTAGCGGGAGGGGAGGGCAGTACGTC. The chain carries TRBV7-3 and TRBJ2-7; 13 bases are shared with TRBD2. CDR1 and CDR2 from the germline V gene are SGHTA and FQGTGA. With V trimmed by 5 bases and J by 9 bases, 13 bases remained unmatched. The CDR3 is 16 residues long.

About this clone itself: Other DNA variants within this sample encode the same CDR3. The chain combines TRBV4-3 with TRBJ2-3, with 7 nucleotides matching TRBD1. The V gene's germline CDR1 is LGHNA and CDR2 YSLEER. The CDR3 covers 16 residues. Trimming cost V 0 bases and J 3 bases; bases outside gene matches: 6. The CDR3 DNA follows: TGCGCCAGCAGCCAAGACAGGGACAGAGTAACAGATACGCAGTATTTT. It is translated as CASSQDRDRVTDTQYF.

The chain recombines TRBV30 with TRBJ2-1, with D perhaps TRBD1 (5 bases). CDR1 and CDR2 from the germline V gene are GTSNPN and SVGIG (reference sequence). V lost 0 bases, J lost 8 bases, and 17 bases lay in between. The CDR3 consists of 15 residues. CDR3 region: CAWSVPGHKSDEQFF. CDR3 nucleotide sequence: TGTGCCTGGAGTGTACCCGGACACAAGTCAGATGAGCAGTTCTTC. Variable domain in full (rest from reference TRBV30 and TRBJ2-1): SQTIHQWPATLVQPVGSPLSLECTVEGTSNPNLYWYRQAAGRGLQLLFYSVGIGQISSEVPQNLSASRPQDRQFILSSKKLLLSDSGFYLCAWSVPGHKSDEQFFGPGTRLTVL.

The V and J genes are TRBV5-4 and TRBJ1-2, with D unresolved. Trimming removed 4 bases at V and 0 bases at J, with 10 bases between. CDR3 length: 14 residues. Germline CDR1 and CDR2: SGHNT and YYREEE (reference sequence). The CDR3 protein is CASSLHGANYGYTF. The CDR3 coding sequence is TGTGCCAGCAGCCTACACGGAGCTAACTATGGCTACACCTTC.

This clone was counted only a few times. V usage is TRBV11-2 and J usage is TRBJ2-1; 9 bases fit TRBD2. The CDR3 loop spans 17 amino acids. Trimming cost V 4 bases and J 2 bases; bases outside gene matches: 9. Per the germline V gene, CDR1 is SGHAT and CDR2 is FQNNGV. Here the CDR3 reads CASSYPEAGGTYNEQFF. In nucleotides, the CDR3 is TGTGCCAGCAGCTACCCGGAGGCGGGGGGGACCTACAATGAGCAGTTCTTC.

The V call is TRBV5-1, the J call TRBJ2-2; a possible D gene is TRBD2 (5 bases). Germline values: CDR1 SGHRS, CDR2 YFSETQ. This CDR3 is 15 amino acids long. Trimming pared 2 bases from V and 4 bases from J, leaving 12 bases between. This CDR3 is CASSLGTRGTGELFF. CDR3 nucleotide sequence: TGCGCCAGCAGCTTAGGCACCCGGGGCACCGGGGAGCTGTTTTTT.

The chain is built from TRBV3-1 (or the pseudogene TRBV3-2) and TRBJ2-3, with TRBD2 as a possible D gene (6 bases). The germline CDR1 and CDR2 sequences are LGHDT and YNNKEL (reference sequence). V was clipped by 0 bases and J by 2 bases, with 12 bases between them. CDR3 size: 16 residues. In DNA, the CDR3 is TGTGCCAGCAGCCAAGAAGGTCGGGGGTCCACAGATACGCAGTATTTT. Translation: CASSQEGRGSTDTQYF.